This T cell receptor (beta chain) was recorded in a study of cytomegalovirus exposure and HLA in healthy donors. Findings of the study overall: Links to common viral pathogens appeared, in a later analysis, for several of the most significant clusters. In a later analysis, TCR beta V- and J-gene trimming showed a link to a missense DCLRE1C variant. Highest at DRB1 and lowest at HLA-C, TCR association rates differed among HLA loci in a later analysis.

The PCR contained 60 Vbeta and 13 Jbeta primers. Assay: immunoSEQ multiplex PCR; the TCRdb copy retains only in-frame clones and omits some. The data contain about 210,000 clones, 60% to 80% of them seen just once; the ten biggest clones take up 1.8%. The ends were cut back, 6 bases at V and 3 bases at J, with 6 bases in the middle. Looked up from germline, CDR1 is MDHEN and CDR2 is SYDVKM. The CDR3 is 11 residues long. Remarks on this clone: Its antigen is currently unknown.

This chain joins TRBV28 and TRBJ2-7; D is uncertain. This TCR derives from a male donor in good health and CMV-seronegative. The source material was PBMCs. CDR3 bases: TGTGCCAGCAGGAGGAACTACGAGCAGTACTTC. Its translation is CASRRNYEQYF.